Listed below are T cell receptor beta chains from one sample, sequenced in a study of CD8 T cells in ankylosing spondylitis. TCRdb re-derived calls from the 5' RACE reads in MiXCR, one entry per CDR3 protein. The sample lists some 800,000 distinct CDR3 sequences; approximately 12% were seen once. Sample: blood, either unsorted or a sorted T cell fraction (not recorded which). All receptors come from a male donor with ankylosing spondylitis. The CDR3 runs from the conserved cysteine through the conserved F or W. Fields, in order: D gene, V gene, J gene, clone size, CDR3 protein, CDR3 DNA. A D gene is named only where the DNA matches it firmly. Clone size is given for some rows only: seen once, a few or many times, or a class if the clone is expanded.

D gene: TRBD2; V gene: TRBV24-1; J gene: TRBJ2-7; clone size: -; CDR3 protein: CATSGTSGNYEQYF; CDR3 DNA: TGTGCCACCAGTGGGACTAGCGGGAACTACGAGCAGTACTTC
D gene: -; V gene: TRBV11-1; J gene: TRBJ2-1; clone size: -; CDR3 protein: CASSRIADSYNEQFF; CDR3 DNA: TGTGCCAGCAGCCGTATCGCTGATTCCTACAATGAGCAGTTCTTC
D gene: -; V gene: TRBV11-2; J gene: TRBJ2-5; clone size: -; CDR3 protein: CASSFKTGGETQYF; CDR3 DNA: TGTGCCAGCAGCTTCAAGACAGGAGGGGAGACCCAGTACTTC
D gene: -; V gene: TRBV5-1; J gene: TRBJ2-2; clone size: -; CDR3 protein: CASSLTGHYTGELSF; CDR3 DNA: TGCGCCAGCAGCTTGACGGGGCACTACACCGGGGAGCTGTCTTTT
D gene: -; V gene: TRBV20-1; J gene: TRBJ2-3; clone size: -; CDR3 protein: CSAGTREDTQYF; CDR3 DNA: TGCAGTGCCGGGACCCGCGAGGATACGCAGTATTTT
D gene: -; V gene: TRBV5-1; J gene: TRBJ1-1; clone size: few; CDR3 protein: CASSLGARTEAFF; CDR3 DNA: TGCGCCAGCAGCTTGGGGGCCCGAACTGAAGCTTTCTTT
D gene: -; V gene: TRBV7-2; J gene: TRBJ2-7; clone size: few; CDR3 protein: CASSQNSGEQYF; CDR3 DNA: TGTGCCAGCAGCCAAAACTCGGGAGAGCAGTACTTC
D gene: -; V gene: TRBV18; J gene: TRBJ2-7; clone size: few; CDR3 protein: CASSPNSGQYF; CDR3 DNA: TGTGCCAGCTCACCAAATTCTGGGCAGTACTTC
D gene: TRBD2; V gene: TRBV6-2/TRBV6-3; J gene: TRBJ2-1; clone size: few; CDR3 protein: CASKGLAGVDEQFF; CDR3 DNA: TGTGCCAGCAAAGGACTAGCGGGGGTCGATGAGCAGTTCTTC
D gene: TRBD1; V gene: TRBV15; J gene: TRBJ2-7; clone size: many; CDR3 protein: CATSREGGQGASYEQYF; CDR3 DNA: TGTGCCACCAGCAGAGAGGGAGGACAGGGGGCCTCCTACGAGCAGTACTTC
D gene: -; V gene: TRBV4-1; J gene: TRBJ1-2; clone size: -; CDR3 protein: CASSQGHFYGYTF; CDR3 DNA: TGCGCCAGCAGCCAAGGACATTTTTATGGCTACACCTTC
D gene: -; V gene: TRBV4-2; J gene: TRBJ2-3; clone size: -; CDR3 protein: CASSQGPGPTDTQYF; CDR3 DNA: TGTGCCAGCAGCCAAGGGCCGGGCCCTACAGATACGCAGTATTTT
D gene: -; V gene: TRBV27; J gene: TRBJ1-6; clone size: -; CDR3 protein: CASSLWQGNNSPLHF; CDR3 DNA: TGTGCCAGCAGTCTTTGGCAGGGCAATAATTCACCCCTCCACTTT
D gene: -; V gene: TRBV27; J gene: TRBJ2-7; clone size: few; CDR3 protein: CASSKYRDHEQYF; CDR3 DNA: TGTGCCAGCAGTAAGTACAGGGACCACGAGCAGTACTTC
D gene: -; V gene: TRBV20-1; J gene: TRBJ2-1; clone size: -; CDR3 protein: CSASRGGRKNEQFF; CDR3 DNA: TGCAGTGCTAGTAGAGGGGGGCGAAAAAATGAGCAGTTCTTC
D gene: -; V gene: TRBV20-1; J gene: TRBJ1-2; clone size: few; CDR3 protein: CSAREMGWGYTF; CDR3 DNA: TGCAGTGCTAGAGAGATGGGTTGGGGCTACACCTTC
D gene: TRBD2; V gene: TRBV6-4; J gene: TRBJ2-5; clone size: -; CDR3 protein: CASSVTSGVQETQYF; CDR3 DNA: TGTGCCAGCAGTGTTACTAGCGGGGTCCAAGAGACCCAGTACTTC
D gene: TRBD1; V gene: TRBV7-2; J gene: TRBJ1-6; clone size: -; CDR3 protein: CASSSRGDIFSPLHF; CDR3 DNA: TGTGCCAGCAGCTCCAGGGGGGACATCTTCTCACCCCTCCACTTT
D gene: TRBD1; V gene: TRBV20-1; J gene: TRBJ1-6; clone size: few; CDR3 protein: CSARVARTGLFDLHF; CDR3 DNA: TGCAGTGCTCGAGTCGCGAGGACAGGGCTCTTTGACCTCCACTTT
D gene: TRBD1; V gene: TRBV5-1; J gene: TRBJ2-7; clone size: -; CDR3 protein: CASSGNGQVYEQYF; CDR3 DNA: TGCGCCAGCAGCGGAAATGGACAGGTCTACGAGCAGTACTTC
D gene: -; V gene: TRBV10-3; J gene: TRBJ2-5; clone size: few; CDR3 protein: CAISEVGAETQYF; CDR3 DNA: TGTGCCATCAGTGAAGTCGGAGCAGAGACCCAGTACTTC
D gene: TRBD2; V gene: TRBV4-2; J gene: TRBJ2-5; clone size: -; CDR3 protein: CASSRREGGSETQYF; CDR3 DNA: TGTGCCAGCAGCAGGCGGGAGGGCGGGTCGGAGACCCAGTACTTC
D gene: -; V gene: TRBV20-1; J gene: TRBJ2-7; clone size: few; CDR3 protein: CSARDVIRDYSYEQYF; CDR3 DNA: TGCAGTGCTAGAGATGTAATAAGGGATTACTCCTACGAGCAGTACTTC
D gene: -; V gene: TRBV3-1; J gene: TRBJ1-2; clone size: few; CDR3 protein: CASSHRVSNYGYTF; CDR3 DNA: TGTGCCAGCAGCCATAGGGTTTCGAACTATGGCTACACCTTC
D gene: TRBD1; V gene: TRBV12-3/TRBV12-4; J gene: TRBJ1-1; clone size: few; CDR3 protein: CATSEGQGWTEAFF; CDR3 DNA: TGTGCCACATCCGAGGGACAGGGTTGGACTGAAGCTTTCTTT
D gene: -; V gene: TRBV20-1; J gene: TRBJ2-7; clone size: many; CDR3 protein: CSASRDNYEQYF; CDR3 DNA: TGCAGTGCTTCCCGGGACAACTACGAGCAGTACTTC
D gene: -; V gene: TRBV11-1; J gene: TRBJ1-4; clone size: few; CDR3 protein: CASSLIRVSLSGMGEKLFF; CDR3 DNA: TGTGCCAGCAGCTTAATCCGGGTGTCCCTATCAGGGATGGGTGAAAAACTGTTTTTT
D gene: TRBD2; V gene: TRBV20-1; J gene: TRBJ2-7; clone size: -; CDR3 protein: CSASGRRENDEQYF; CDR3 DNA: TGCAGTGCTAGCGGAAGGCGGGAGAACGACGAGCAGTACTTC
D gene: -; V gene: TRBV18; J gene: TRBJ2-3; clone size: few; CDR3 protein: CASSPVDATDTQYF; CDR3 DNA: TGTGCCAGCTCACCCGTGGACGCGACAGATACGCAGTATTTT
D gene: TRBD1; V gene: TRBV29-1; J gene: TRBJ2-3; clone size: many; CDR3 protein: CSVWTGGQDTQYF; CDR3 DNA: TGCAGCGTCTGGACAGGGGGTCAAGATACGCAGTATTTT
D gene: TRBD2; V gene: TRBV29-1; J gene: TRBJ2-7; clone size: many; CDR3 protein: CSVGDLAGAPPSYEQYF; CDR3 DNA: TGCAGCGTGGGGGATCTAGCGGGAGCTCCCCCCTCCTACGAGCAGTACTTC
D gene: TRBD2; V gene: TRBV18; J gene: TRBJ2-7; clone size: -; CDR3 protein: CASSPFTSGRVSYEQYF; CDR3 DNA: TGTGCCAGCTCACCGTTCACTAGCGGGAGGGTATCCTACGAGCAGTACTTC